This T cell receptor beta chain was captured by sequencing in a study of identical twins. Germline CDR1 and CDR2: DFQATT and SNEGSKA (reference sequence). V lost 3 bases to trimming and J lost 2 bases, with 13 bases between them. CDR3 length equals 15 residues. Whole-study findings and limits: Beta out-of-frame sequences displayed a weaker excess of sharing between twins. Memory repertoires showed no such pattern, whereas abundant cord blood beta clonotypes carried fewer insertions.

Template switching added a universal primer site, and cDNA bore unique molecular identifiers. MiXCR was run by TCRdb on the 5' RACE reads, yielding one entry per CDR3 protein. This sample carries around 530,000 distinct CDR3 sequences, approximately 16% of them seen once, and the ten largest clones take roughly 0.46%. About this clonotype itself: Its matching antigen is unknown.

A further study also used this sample, focusing on yellow fever vaccine responses in identical twins.

The chain carries TRBV20-1 and TRBJ2-2; a possible D gene is TRBD2 (5 bases). Sequenced sample: CD4+ T cells sorted from blood. The TCR was taken from a woman in her late teens or twenties in good health. The CDR3 coding sequence is TGCAGTGCTAGTCCCAGGACTGCTAACACCGGGGAGCTGTTTTTT. This sequence encodes CSASPRTANTGELFF.